A selection of T cell receptor beta chains follows, all from one sample in a study of blood T cell repertoires in COVID-19. Clones were sequenced by immunoSEQ multiplex PCR, and TCRdb holds only the in-frame ones, with some missing. The sample lists about 170,000 clones; around four fifths were seen once. Sequencing was performed on peripheral blood. Receptors originate from a woman in her 70s who had recovered from COVID-19. Both conserved end residues are part of each CDR3. D genes are given only for firm matches. Expanded clones get a size class; other rows say once, few or many, or leave the size out.

>-|TRBV5-1|TRBD1|TRBJ1-2
CASSTRQGGYGYTF
TGCGCCAGCAGCACCCGACAGGGGGGCTATGGCTACACCTTC
>-|TRBV29-1|TRBD1|TRBJ1-2
CSAIRDSDGYTF
TGCAGCGCAATCCGGGACAGTGATGGCTACACCTTC
>-|TRBV7-2|-|TRBJ2-3
CASETGLAVDTQYF
TGTGCCAGCGAGACGGGACTGGCGGTTGATACGCAGTATTTT
>-|TRBV4-1|-|TRBJ1-4
CASSQDSIGNEKLFF
TGCGCCAGCAGCCAAGATTCCATCGGTAATGAAAAACTGTTTTTT
>-|TRBV18|-|TRBJ1-1
CASSPRTGANTEAFF
TGTGCCAGCTCACCACGGACGGGAGCCAACACTGAAGCTTTCTTT
>-|TRBV19|TRBD2|TRBJ2-1
CASSPRGGRGEQFF
TGTGCCAGTAGTCCCCGGGGGGGAAGGGGTGAGCAGTTCTTC
>-|TRBV6-5|-|TRBJ1-1
CASRLTDHTEAFF
TGTGCCAGCAGGTTGACAGACCACACTGAAGCTTTCTTT
>-|TRBV28|TRBD2|TRBJ2-1
CASSLVGTSCFF
TGTGCCAGCAGTTTGGTGGGGACTAGCTGTTTCTTC
>-|TRBV7-3|TRBD2|TRBJ2-3
CASSLNPQLAGRLATSGDTQYF
TGTGCCAGCAGCTTAAACCCACAACTGGCCGGGAGGCTAGCCACTAGCGGGGATACGCAGTATTTT
>-|TRBV5-1|-|TRBJ1-2
CASSSPTGNYGYTF
TGCGCCAGCAGCTCCCCGACAGGAAACTATGGCTACACCTTC
>once|TRBV30|-|TRBJ2-6
CAWSVSVSGANVLTF
TGTGCCTGGAGTGTATCCGTCTCTGGGGCCAACGTCCTGACTTTC
>-|TRBV18|TRBD2|TRBJ2-1
CASSPTGGSYNEQFF
TGTGCCAGCTCACCAACGGGGGGCTCCTACAATGAGCAGTTCTTC
>-|TRBV6-5|TRBD1|TRBJ1-2
CASSRTGVNYGYTF
TGTGCCAGCAGCCGCACAGGGGTTAACTATGGCTACACCTTC
>-|TRBV5-4|TRBD2|TRBJ2-2
CASSRGGGPNTGELFF
TGTGCCAGCAGCCGGGGGGGCGGCCCGAACACCGGGGAGCTGTTTTTT
>-|TRBV5-6|TRBD2|TRBJ2-7
CASSPGGQGTPYEQYF
TGTGCCAGCAGCCCGGGGGGGCAGGGGACTCCCTACGAGCAGTACTTC
>-|TRBV4-2|-|TRBJ1-2
CASSPTGLPNYGYTF
TGTGCCAGCAGCCCCACAGGCCTCCCTAACTATGGCTACACCTTC
>-|TRBV11-2|TRBD2|TRBJ2-5
CASTKGLLADQETQYF
TGTGCCAGCACCAAAGGGTTGCTAGCGGATCAAGAGACCCAGTACTTC
>-|TRBV28|TRBD1|TRBJ1-6
CASSYWDRPNSPLHF
TGTGCCAGCAGTTATTGGGACAGGCCCAATTCACCCCTCCACTTT
>-|TRBV28|TRBD1|TRBJ1-2
CASSLNPGGGYGYTF
TGTGCCAGCAGTTTAAATCCAGGGGGCGGCTATGGCTACACCTTC
>few|TRBV5-1|TRBD1|TRBJ2-7
CASSVLETGGHEQYF
TGCGCCAGCAGCGTTCTGGAGACAGGGGGTCACGAGCAGTACTTC
>once|TRBV30|TRBD2|TRBJ2-3
CAWSVVAGADTQYF
TGTGCCTGGAGTGTGGTAGCGGGAGCTGATACGCAGTATTTT
>-|TRBV10-3|TRBD1|TRBJ1-1
CAIRGTGSGGTEAFF
TGTGCCATCCGGGGGACAGGGAGCGGGGGCACTGAAGCTTTCTTT
>-|TRBV5-6|-|TRBJ2-2
CASSLVAGSNTGELFF
TGTGCCAGCAGCTTGGTGGCAGGGTCGAACACCGGGGAGCTGTTTTTT
>-|TRBV5-1|TRBD2|TRBJ2-5
CASSWKTSGTLQETQYF
TGCGCCAGCAGCTGGAAGACTAGCGGGACACTCCAAGAGACCCAGTACTTC
>-|TRBV25-1|TRBD2|TRBJ2-1
CASRSTSVAYNEQFF
TGTGCCAGCAGATCGACTAGCGTAGCGTACAATGAGCAGTTCTTC